These 10 T cell receptor beta chains were all obtained from the same sample, sequenced in a study of OX40 agonist ivuxolimab in advanced cancers. Produced via immunoSEQ multiplex PCR; TCRdb's table is partial and in-frame only. The table shows tens of thousands of clones, with about nine tenths occurring only once. The sequenced sample was CD4+ or CD8+ T cells sorted from blood, obtained in a trial of the OX40 agonist ivuxolimab. The receptors shown here come from an adult with an advanced solid tumor such as melanoma, head and neck, liver or kidney cancer.

The rearrangement joins TRBV28 to TRBJ1-5; perhaps TRBD1 as D (6 bases). The CDR3 totals 16 residues. Germline V gene sequence: CDR1 MDHEN, CDR2 SYDVKM. Trimming cost V 3 bases and J 1 base, with 13 bases left between them. The CDR3 DNA reads as TGTGCCAGCAGTTTTTCGGCGCAGGGGAGCAATCAGCCCCAGCATTTT. Encoded protein: CASSFSAQGSNQPQHF.

The CDR3 sequence is CASSYRPGELFF. The CDR3 DNA sequence: TGTGCCAGCAGTTACCGGCCCGGGGAGCTGTTTTTT. V usage is TRBV6-5 and J usage is TRBJ2-2; no definite D call. The V and J ends lost 2 bases and 6 bases respectively, with 4 bases between them. CDR1 and CDR2 from the germline V gene are MNHEY and SVGAGI. This CDR3 spans 12 amino acids.

This clone is a singleton in its sample. V gene TRBV10-3 combines with J gene TRBJ1-1; D unresolved. This CDR3 has 13 residues. V was cut by 7 bases and J by 0 bases, with 9 bases left in between. CDR1 is ENHRY and CDR2 is SYGVKD in the germline V gene. The CDR3 region is CAIKQTVNTEAFF. The CDR3 DNA reads as TGTGCCATCAAACAAACAGTGAACACTGAAGCTTTCTTT.

The genes are TRBV4-2 and TRBJ2-5; D possibly corresponds to TRBD2 (6 bases). V lost 3 bases, J lost 2 bases, and 10 bases lay in between. The CDR3 runs to 14 residues. Germline loops: CDR1 LGHNA, CDR2 YNFKEQ. The CDR3 nucleotides are TGTGCCAGCAGCCAGCGCGGGGAACAAGAGACCCAGTACTTC. As protein: CASSQRGEQETQYF.

This chain links TRBV28 with TRBJ2-7; 7 bases match TRBD2. The CDR3 runs 16 residues. The V and J ends lost 6 bases and 0 bases, in that order; junction bases with no gene match: 11. Germline-derived CDR1 and CDR2 are MDHEN and SYDVKM. Here the CDR3 reads CASRKSLAEISYEQYF. In DNA, the CDR3 is TGTGCCAGCAGAAAGAGTCTAGCGGAAATCTCCTACGAGCAGTACTTC.

The V call is TRBV28, the J call TRBJ1-2; D not resolved. Germline V CDR1 and CDR2: MDHEN, SYDVKM. V was pared by 3 bases and J by 4 bases, with 9 bases between. The CDR3 totals 13 residues. CDR3 loop: CASSFLVRYGYTF. The CDR3 coding sequence is TGTGCCAGCAGTTTCTTGGTTCGCTATGGCTACACCTTC.

Only one count was recorded for this clone. The V call is TRBV29-1, the J call TRBJ2-7; D is possibly TRBD2 (5 bases). The germline CDR1 and CDR2 sequences are SQVTM and ANQGSEA. This CDR3 has 14 amino acids. The V end was cut by 3 bases, the J end by 4 bases, with 16 bases between. In DNA form, the CDR3 reads TGCAGCGTTGAGGCCCGAGGAGGACGGTACGAGCAGTACTTC. It yields the protein CSVEARGGRYEQYF.

The J gene is TRBJ1-2, the V gene TRBV19; D gene ambiguous. With 3 bases removed from V and 7 bases from J, the gap between germline ends came to 18 bases. The CDR3 spans 15 residues. The germline V gene encodes CDR1 LNHDA and CDR2 SQIVND (reference sequence). The CDR3, as DNA: TGTGCCAGTAGTATGGGCAGATTCGTCGGTGGTGGCTACACCTTC. Encoded protein: CASSMGRFVGGGYTF.

This chain connects TRBV28 to TRBJ2-3, with a weak D call TRBD2 (5 bases). Trimming stripped 5 bases from V and 7 bases from J, with 10 bases between. Per germline, CDR1 MDHEN and CDR2 SYDVKM. The CDR3 is made up of 12 amino acids. The CDR3 is CASSSSGNTQYF. Here the CDR3 DNA reads TGTGCCAGCAGTAGTTCCGGGAATACGCAGTATTTT.

V is TRBV28 and J is TRBJ1-4; weak D call: TRBD1 (5 bases). V lost 6 bases and J 5 bases, leaving 13 bases between the germline ends. CDR3 size: 14 residues. CDR1 is MDHEN and CDR2 is SYDVKM in the germline V gene. The CDR3 bases are TGTGCCAGCAGATGGGGCCGAGCGAATGAAAAACTGTTTTTT. Translation: CASRWGRANEKLFF.